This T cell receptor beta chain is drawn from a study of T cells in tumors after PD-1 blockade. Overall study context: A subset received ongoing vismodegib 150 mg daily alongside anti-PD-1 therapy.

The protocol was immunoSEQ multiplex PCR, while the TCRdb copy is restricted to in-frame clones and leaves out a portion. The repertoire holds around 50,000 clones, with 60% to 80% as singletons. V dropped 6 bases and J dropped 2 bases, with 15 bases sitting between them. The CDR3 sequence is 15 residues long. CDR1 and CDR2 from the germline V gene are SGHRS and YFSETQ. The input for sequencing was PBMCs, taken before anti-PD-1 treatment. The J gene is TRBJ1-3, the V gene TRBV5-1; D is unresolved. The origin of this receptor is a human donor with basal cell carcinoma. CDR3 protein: CASTPGGFAGNTIYF. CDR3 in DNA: TGCGCCAGCACCCCGGGAGGGTTCGCTGGAAACACCATATATTTT.